The entry below gives a single TCR beta chain sequence along with its context. Here immunoSEQ multiplex PCR was the method, and the copy in TCRdb shows in-frame clones only, minus some. The repertoire holds some 350,000 clones, with 80% to 90% as singletons. These data originate in a study of blood T cell repertoires in COVID-19. Study information: Acute-phase and convalescent COVID-19 samples originated in the United States, Italy and Spain.

Germline V gene data show CDR1 as MNHEY and CDR2 as SVGAGI. The CDR3 loop spans 15 amino acids. V trimming: 7 bases; J trimming: 2 bases; junction bases outside the gene matches: 10. Study members were between 18 and 89 years old and lived in approximately 25 US regions. Each participant's cohort was designated according to participant-reported clinical history. The chain has TRBV6-5 and TRBJ2-7; TRBD1 matches 8 bases. This clonotype was obtained from a man between 18 and 29 years old who had recovered from COVID-19. The material sequenced was PBMCs or T cells enriched from blood (not recorded which). The CDR3 reads CASTRRQGITYEQYF. The DNA of the CDR3 is TGTGCCAGCACTCGCAGACAGGGGATCACCTACGAGCAGTACTTC.